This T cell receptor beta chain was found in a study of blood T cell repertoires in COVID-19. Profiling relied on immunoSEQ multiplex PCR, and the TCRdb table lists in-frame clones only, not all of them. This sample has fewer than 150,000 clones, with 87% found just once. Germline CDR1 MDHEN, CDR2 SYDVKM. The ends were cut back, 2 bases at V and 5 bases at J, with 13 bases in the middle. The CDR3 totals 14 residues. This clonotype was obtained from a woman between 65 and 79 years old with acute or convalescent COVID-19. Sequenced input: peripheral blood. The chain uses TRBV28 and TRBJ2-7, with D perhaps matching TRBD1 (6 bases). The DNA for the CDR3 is TGTGCCAGCAGTTTACCTCAGGGGTTCCACGAGCAGTACTTC. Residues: CASSLPQGFHEQYF.